These 18 T cell receptor beta chains were sequenced from one sample in a study of blood T cell repertoires in COVID-19. Measured with immunoSEQ multiplex PCR; TCRdb has only the in-frame clones, and not every one. The sample yields roughly 140,000 clones, 84% seen once. The sample consisted of peripheral blood. Source of these receptors: a man between 60 and 70 years old with active or convalescent COVID-19.

The rearrangement uses TRBV18 and TRBJ1-2; D might be TRBD1 (5 bases). This CDR3 has 13 residues. Trimming took off 3 bases at V and 2 bases at J, with 7 bases between the two ends. Germline CDR1 and CDR2: KGHSH and LQKENI. The DNA of the CDR3 is TGTGCCAGCTCACCTGGGGCCAACTATGGCTACACCTTC. The encoded protein is CASSPGANYGYTF.

V gene TRBV7-8 combines with J gene TRBJ2-5, with a weak D call TRBD1 (5 bases). The ends were cut back, 4 bases at V and 3 bases at J, with 9 bases in the middle. Germline values: CDR1 SGHVS, CDR2 FQNEAQ. This CDR3 region has 13 residues. The CDR3 region has the DNA TGTGCCAGCAGCTCTACCAGGGAAGAGACCCAGTACTTC. It codes for CASSSTREETQYF.

The chain carries TRBV11-3 and TRBJ2-1, with D perhaps matching TRBD1 (6 bases). The V gene lost 4 bases and the J gene lost 6 bases, with 16 bases spanning the gap. The CDR3 spans 15 residues. Germline V CDR1 and CDR2: SGHNT, YENEEA. The CDR3 region has the DNA TGTGCCAGCAGCTATCGACAGGCGCGACTCAATGAGCAGTTCTTC. This gives the protein CASSYRQARLNEQFF.

The V gene is TRBV5-8, the J gene TRBJ2-1; D is undetermined. The CDR3 spans 12 residues. Trimming took 4 bases from V and 6 from J, leaving 8 bases between them. Germline assignment: CDR1 SGHTS and CDR2 YDEGEE. CDR3 coding DNA: TGTGCCAGCAGCCAGGTGGGCAATGAGCAGTTCTTC. Its translation is CASSQVGNEQFF.

The chain couples TRBV11-2 to TRBJ1-6; D is possibly TRBD1 (5 bases). V lost 6 bases and J lost 3, with 12 bases in between. The CDR3 loop spans 15 amino acids. From germline, CDR1 is SGHAT and CDR2 FQNNGV. Here the CDR3 reads CASRPDRNYNSPLHF. In DNA, the CDR3 is TGTGCCAGCAGACCCGACAGAAACTATAATTCACCCCTCCACTTT.

This chain uses TRBV11-3 with TRBJ2-7; D is unclear. V gave up 7 bases and J gave up 4 bases, with 14 bases separating them. This CDR3 region has 13 residues. Germline values: CDR1 SGHNT, CDR2 YENEEA. CDR3 region: CASKPAQLYEQYF. The CDR3 coding sequence is TGTGCCAGCAAACCCGCACAGCTTTACGAGCAGTACTTC.

This chain connects TRBV19 to TRBJ1-1; no firm D call. This CDR3 comprises 16 residues. CDR1 is LNHDA and CDR2 is SQIVND in the germline V gene (reference sequence). The V end lost 9 bases, the J end lost 0 bases, and 20 bases lay between the germline ends. The CDR3 bases are TGTGCCAGCAAACTGCGGCATAGAGGATTGAACACTGAAGCTTTCTTT. Translated: CASKLRHRGLNTEAFF.

This chain links TRBV9 with TRBJ2-7, with 7 positions matching TRBD2. The V segment lost 4 bases and the J segment 6 bases; nucleotides outside the gene matches: 13. CDR1 and CDR2 (germline): SGDLS, YYNGEE. The CDR3 totals 15 residues. The CDR3 here is CASSFRDYPPGEQYF. CDR3 coding DNA: TGTGCCAGCAGCTTCCGGGACTACCCACCGGGCGAGCAGTACTTC.

This chain joins TRBV28 and TRBJ1-6, with D possibly TRBD1 on 5 matching bases. Trimming removed 8 bases at V and 10 bases at J, with 12 bases between. The germline V gene encodes CDR1 MDHEN and CDR2 SYDVKM. CDR3 length equals 12 residues. The CDR3 DNA reads as TGTGCCAGCCGGGGGGGGAACTCACCCCTCCACTTT. Amino acids: CASRGGNSPLHF.

The chain couples TRBV2 to TRBJ1-2; D unclear. CDR1 and CDR2 from the germline V gene are SNHLY and FYNNEI. This CDR3 contains 12 residues. Trimming took 8 bases from V and 5 from J, leaving 12 bases between them. CDR3 nucleotide sequence: TGTGCCAGCCAAGAGCTAATTTATGGCTACACCTTC. This encodes CASQELIYGYTF.

The J gene is TRBJ1-2, the V gene TRBV7-9; 7 bases are a match to TRBD1. CDR3 length: 15 amino acids. CDR1 is SEHNR and CDR2 is FQNEAQ in the germline V gene (reference sequence). The V segment lost 3 bases and the J segment 6 bases; nucleotides outside the gene matches: 10. The CDR3 coding sequence is TGTGCCAGCAGCTTGAGCTGGGGGACAGTTGATGGCTACACCTTC. This gives the protein CASSLSWGTVDGYTF.

This chain links TRBV11-3 with TRBJ1-2; no reliable D call. Germline values: CDR1 SGHNT, CDR2 YENEEA. This CDR3 spans 14 amino acids. Trimming removed 5 bases at V and 4 bases at J, with 14 bases between. The CDR3 coding sequence is TGTGCCAGCAGCCACGTACGGGGTTCCTATGGCTACACCTTC. Translated, it gives CASSHVRGSYGYTF.

This rearrangement joins TRBV9 to TRBJ1-3, with 10 bases that match TRBD1. Germline trimming cut 3 bases from V and 2 bases from J; bases unmatched to any gene: 5. The CDR3 spans 16 residues. Germline V gives CDR1 SGDLS, CDR2 YYNGEE. The CDR3 is CASSATGTGAGNTIYF. The CDR3 nucleotides read TGTGCCAGCAGCGCGACCGGGACAGGGGCTGGAAACACCATATATTTT.

The chain carries TRBV18 and TRBJ2-1; the match to TRBD2 covers 8 bases. V lost 2 bases, J lost 9 bases, and 15 bases stayed unmatched. Germline V gene lookup returns CDR1 KGHSH and CDR2 LQKENI. The CDR3 has 17 amino acids. The CDR3 DNA is TGTGCCAGCTCACCAAAAGGCCTAGCGGGCCGAGGGTCTGAGCAGTTCTTC. This encodes CASSPKGLAGRGSEQFF.

This clone was recorded many times. This chain connects TRBV18 to TRBJ1-6; no clear D. The V gene lost 10 bases and the J gene lost 7 bases, with 23 bases spanning the gap. Germline V gene sequence: CDR1 KGHSH, CDR2 LQKENI. The CDR3 has 16 amino acids. CDR3 amino acids: CATSEVSRSGNSPLHF. The CDR3 DNA follows: TGTGCCACCTCGGAGGTCAGCAGATCGGGAAATTCACCCCTCCACTTT.

This clone was observed a handful of times. J is TRBJ2-5 and V is TRBV11-3, with 9 bases that match TRBD1. V was pared by 2 bases and J by 5 bases, with 6 bases of the junction left unmatched. Per the germline V gene, CDR1 is SGHNT and CDR2 is YENEEA. The length of the CDR3 is 15 residues. The CDR3 bases are TGTGCCAGCAGCTTACCGGGACAGGGAATGGAGACCCAGTACTTC. Translated, it gives CASSLPGQGMETQYF.

This clone was found once. The chain couples TRBV10-3 to TRBJ2-7; the D is unclear. The CDR3 runs to 11 residues. V shed 5 bases and J shed 6 bases, with 8 bases lying between them. Germline-derived CDR1 and CDR2 are ENHRY and SYGVKD. Written as DNA, the CDR3 is TGTGCCATCAGTAATACGGGCGAGCAGTACTTC. Translation: CAISNTGEQYF.

The chain has TRBV24-1 and TRBJ2-2, with D perhaps matching TRBD2 (5 bases). Germline V gene data show CDR1 as KGHDR and CDR2 as SFDVKD. This CDR3 region has 15 residues. Trimming removed 4 bases at V and 7 bases at J, with 15 bases between. The CDR3 loop reads CATSDPGVVGGELFF. In nucleotides, the CDR3 is TGTGCCACCAGTGACCCCGGGGTAGTGGGCGGGGAGCTGTTTTTT.